The entry below gives a single T cell receptor (beta chain) sequence along with its context. What it binds is not known. The sample originates from a study of shared clonotypes between healthy human individuals. The authors divided CD4+ cells into CD45RA+ naive and CD45RA-negative memory subsets. The authors distributed each subset's genomic DNA evenly over several immunoSEQ plates. The protocol was immunoSEQ multiplex PCR, while the TCRdb copy is restricted to in-frame clones and leaves out a portion. Here the sample spans around 1 million clones, over 75% being singletons. Study-level points and caveats: Deeper or shallower sequencing was expected to change how clonotypes are shared among donors.

Sequencing was done on a sample of memory CD4+ T cells sorted from blood. Sample subset: CD45RA-negative fraction. The sequence came from a man younger than 35 in good health.

Written as DNA, the CDR3 is TGTGCCACCAAATTCCGGGGTTCCCACAAAGATACGCAGTATTTT. Translation: CATKFRGSHKDTQYF. The rearrangement uses TRBV7-8 and TRBJ2-3; a possible D gene is TRBD2 (5 bases). The length of the CDR3 is 15 residues. Trimming removed 10 bases from V and 5 bases from J, with 22 bases in between. Germline V gives CDR1 SGHVS, CDR2 FQNEAQ. Supplemented by reference TRBV7-8 and TRBJ2-3, the full variable domain reads GAGVSQSPRYKVAKRGQDVALRCDPISGHVSLFWYQQALGQGPEFLTYFQNEAQLDKSGLPSDRFFAERPEGSVSTLKIQRTQQEDSAVYLCATKFRGSHKDTQYFGPGTRLTVL.